This T cell receptor beta chain was captured in a study of T cells in Graves' hyperthyroidism and ophthalmopathy. The TCR beta CDR3 regions underwent amplification using RNA transcripts as the source. HTBI primers were used for first-round RT-PCR of the TCR CDR3. TCRdb re-derived calls from the multiplex PCR reads in MiXCR, one entry per CDR3 protein. The table shows 300,000 to 450,000 distinct CDR3 sequences, with 15% occurring only once. Diagnosis rested on symptoms, serum thyroxine and TRAb, thyroid ultrasound, and orbital computed tomography. The authors took PBMCs from roughly 9.3 ml fresh peripheral blood. Only a few counts were recorded for this clonotype. Its matching antigen is unknown. Germline CDR1 is SNHLY and CDR2 is FYNNEI. V was trimmed by 2 bases and J by 6 bases, leaving 16 bases between them. This CDR3 comprises 15 residues. Study-level results: In the analysis, a 13 V-J model separated ophthalmopathy from stable hyperthyroidism. Among clonotypes expanded in thyroid above 0.001, most were also found in blood.

The TCR comes from a woman aged 25 to 39 with Graves' hyperthyroidism. The sequenced material came from blood. The rearrangement links TRBV2 to TRBJ1-2, with D possibly being TRBD1 (5 bases). Here the CDR3 reads CASSESAWGMDGYTF. The CDR3 DNA follows: TGTGCCAGCAGTGAATCCGCTTGGGGGATGGATGGCTACACCTTC.